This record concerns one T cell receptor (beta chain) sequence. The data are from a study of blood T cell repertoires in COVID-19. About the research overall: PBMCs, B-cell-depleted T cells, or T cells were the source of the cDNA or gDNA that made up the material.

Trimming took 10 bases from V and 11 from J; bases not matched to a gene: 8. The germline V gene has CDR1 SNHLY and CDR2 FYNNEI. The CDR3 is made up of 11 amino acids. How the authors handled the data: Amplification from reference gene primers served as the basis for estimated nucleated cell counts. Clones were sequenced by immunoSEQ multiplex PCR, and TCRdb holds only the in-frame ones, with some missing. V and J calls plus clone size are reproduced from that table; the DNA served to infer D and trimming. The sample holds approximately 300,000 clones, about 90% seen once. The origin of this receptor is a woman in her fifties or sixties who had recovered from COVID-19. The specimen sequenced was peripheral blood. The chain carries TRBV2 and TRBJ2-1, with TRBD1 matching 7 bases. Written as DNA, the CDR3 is TGTGCCACCCGCGGACAGGTTAAGCAGTTCTTC. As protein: CATRGQVKQFF. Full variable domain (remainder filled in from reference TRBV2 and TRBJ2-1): EPEVTQTPSHQVTQMGQEVILRCVPISNHLYFYWYRQILGQKVEFLVSFYNNEISEKSEIFDDQFSVERPDGSNFTLKIRSTKLEDSAMYFCATRGQVKQFFGPGTRLTVL.